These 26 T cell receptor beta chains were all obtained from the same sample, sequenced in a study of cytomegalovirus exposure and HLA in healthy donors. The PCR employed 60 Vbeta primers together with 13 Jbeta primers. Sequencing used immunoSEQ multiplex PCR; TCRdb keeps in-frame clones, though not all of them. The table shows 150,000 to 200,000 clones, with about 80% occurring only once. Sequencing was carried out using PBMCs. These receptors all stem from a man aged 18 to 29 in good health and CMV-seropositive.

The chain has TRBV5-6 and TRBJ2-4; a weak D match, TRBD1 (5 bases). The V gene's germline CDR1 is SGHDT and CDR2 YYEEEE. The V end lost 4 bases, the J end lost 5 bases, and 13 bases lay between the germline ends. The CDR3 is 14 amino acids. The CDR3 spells CASSPRAGQNIQYF. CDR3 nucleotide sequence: TGTGCCAGCAGCCCCAGGGCTGGACAAAACATTCAGTACTTC.

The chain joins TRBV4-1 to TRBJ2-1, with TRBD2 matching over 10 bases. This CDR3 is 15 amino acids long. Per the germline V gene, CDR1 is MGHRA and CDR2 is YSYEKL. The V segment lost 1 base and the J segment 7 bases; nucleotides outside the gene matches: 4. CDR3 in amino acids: CASSQGTSGLNEQFF. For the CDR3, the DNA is TGCGCCAGCAGCCAAGGGACTAGCGGCTTAAATGAGCAGTTCTTC.

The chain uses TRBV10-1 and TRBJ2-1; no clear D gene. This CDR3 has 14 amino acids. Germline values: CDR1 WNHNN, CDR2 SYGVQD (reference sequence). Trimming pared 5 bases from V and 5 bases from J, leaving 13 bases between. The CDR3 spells CASSKERGHNEQFF. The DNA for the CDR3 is TGCGCCAGCAGTAAAGAGCGAGGCCACAATGAGCAGTTCTTC.

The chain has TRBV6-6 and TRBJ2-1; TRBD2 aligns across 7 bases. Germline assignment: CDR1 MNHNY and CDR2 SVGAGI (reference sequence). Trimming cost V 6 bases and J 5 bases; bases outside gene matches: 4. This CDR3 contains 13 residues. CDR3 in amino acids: CASRPGGNNEQFF. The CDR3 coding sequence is TGTGCCAGCAGACCCGGGGGGAACAATGAGCAGTTCTTC.

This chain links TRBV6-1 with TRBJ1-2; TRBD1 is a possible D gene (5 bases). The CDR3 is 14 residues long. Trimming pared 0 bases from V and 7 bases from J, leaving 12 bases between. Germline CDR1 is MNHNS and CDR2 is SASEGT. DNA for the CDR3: TGTGCCAGCAGTGAAGCGAGGTTCAGGGCTGGCTACACCTTC. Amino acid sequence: CASSEARFRAGYTF.

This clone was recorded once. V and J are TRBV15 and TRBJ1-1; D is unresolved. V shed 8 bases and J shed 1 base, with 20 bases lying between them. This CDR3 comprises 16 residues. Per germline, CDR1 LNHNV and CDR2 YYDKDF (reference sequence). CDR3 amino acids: CATVLGAGGENTEAFF. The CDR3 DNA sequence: TGTGCCACCGTCCTTGGTGCGGGAGGCGAGAACACTGAAGCTTTCTTT. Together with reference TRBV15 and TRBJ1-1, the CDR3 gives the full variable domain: DAMVIQNPRYQVTQFGKPVTLSCSQTLNHNVMYWYQQKSSQAPKLLFHYYDKDFNNEADTPDNFQSRRPNTSFCFLDIRSPGLGDTAMYLCATVLGAGGENTEAFFGQGTRLTVV.

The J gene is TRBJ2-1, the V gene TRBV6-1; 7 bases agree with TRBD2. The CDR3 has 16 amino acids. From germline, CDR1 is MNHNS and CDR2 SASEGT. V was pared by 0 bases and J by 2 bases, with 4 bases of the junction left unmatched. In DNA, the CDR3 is TGTGCCAGCAGTGAAGCGCGTGGGGGGGCCTACAATGAGCAGTTCTTC. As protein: CASSEARGGAYNEQFF.

The CDR3 DNA reads as TGTGCCAGCAGTGAATTGAGACAGGGAGAAGAGACCCAGTACTTC. Protein sequence: CASSELRQGEETQYF. The rearrangement links TRBV2 to TRBJ2-5; 7 positions agree with TRBD1. Trimming at V came to 2 bases and at J to 3 bases, leaving 6 bases not matched to a gene. The CDR3 length is 15 residues. Germline V gene data show CDR1 as SNHLY and CDR2 as FYNNEI. The full variable domain, in which reference TRBV2 and TRBJ2-5 provide the parts outside the CDR3, is EPEVTQTPSHQVTQMGQEVILRCVPISNHLYFYWYRQILGQKVEFLVSFYNNEISEKSEIFDDQFSVERPDGSNFTLKIRSTKLEDSAMYFCASSELRQGEETQYFGPGTRLLVL.

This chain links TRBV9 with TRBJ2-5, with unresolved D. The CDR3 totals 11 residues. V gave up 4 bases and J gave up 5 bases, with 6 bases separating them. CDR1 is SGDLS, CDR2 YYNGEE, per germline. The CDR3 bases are TGTGCCAGCAGCCCCGGTGAGACCCAGTACTTC. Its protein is CASSPGETQYF.

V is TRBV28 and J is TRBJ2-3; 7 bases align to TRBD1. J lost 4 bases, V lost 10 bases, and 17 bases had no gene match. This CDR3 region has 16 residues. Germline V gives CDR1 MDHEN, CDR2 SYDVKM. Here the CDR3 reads CATYQSRGRFPDTQYF. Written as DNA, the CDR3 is TGTGCCACCTACCAGTCGAGGGGGCGGTTTCCAGATACGCAGTATTTT. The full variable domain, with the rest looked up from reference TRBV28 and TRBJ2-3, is DVKVTQSSRYLVKRTGEKVFLECVQDMDHENMFWYRQDPGLGLRLIYFSYDVKMKEKGDIPEGYSVSREKKERFSLILESASTNQTSMYLCATYQSRGRFPDTQYFGPGTRLTVL.

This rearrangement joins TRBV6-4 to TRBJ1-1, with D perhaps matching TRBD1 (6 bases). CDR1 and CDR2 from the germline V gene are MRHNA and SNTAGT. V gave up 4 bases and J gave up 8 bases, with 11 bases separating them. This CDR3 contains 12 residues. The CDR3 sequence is CASSGGGTEAFF. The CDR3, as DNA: TGTGCCAGCAGTGGAGGTGGGACAGAAGCTTTCTTT.

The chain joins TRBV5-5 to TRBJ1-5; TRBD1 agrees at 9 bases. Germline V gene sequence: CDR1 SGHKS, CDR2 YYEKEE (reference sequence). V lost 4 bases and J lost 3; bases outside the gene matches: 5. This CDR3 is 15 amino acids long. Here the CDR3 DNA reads TGTGCCAGCAGCCAAGGGACAGGGCCCAATCAGCCCCAGCATTTT. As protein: CASSQGTGPNQPQHF.

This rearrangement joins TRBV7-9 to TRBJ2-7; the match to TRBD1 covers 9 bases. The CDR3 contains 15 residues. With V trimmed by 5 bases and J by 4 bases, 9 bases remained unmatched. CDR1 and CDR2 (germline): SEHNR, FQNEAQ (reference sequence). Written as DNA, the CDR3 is TGTGCCAGCAGCGATACCGGGACAGGGACATACGAGCAGTACTTC. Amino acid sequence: CASSDTGTGTYEQYF. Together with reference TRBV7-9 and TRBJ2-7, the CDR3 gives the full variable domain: DTGVSQNPRHKITKRGQNVTFRCDPISEHNRLYWYRQTLGQGPEFLTYFQNEAQLEKSRLLSDRFSAERPKGSFSTLEIQRTEQGDSAMYLCASSDTGTGTYEQYFGPGTRLTVT.

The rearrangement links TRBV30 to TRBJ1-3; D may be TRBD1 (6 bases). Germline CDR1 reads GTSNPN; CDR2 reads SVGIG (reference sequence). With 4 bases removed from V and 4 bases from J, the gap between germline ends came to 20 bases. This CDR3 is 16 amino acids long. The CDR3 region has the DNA TGTGCCTGGACCCGCTCCGGGACATTAAGAGGAAACACCATATATTTT. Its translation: CAWTRSGTLRGNTIYF.

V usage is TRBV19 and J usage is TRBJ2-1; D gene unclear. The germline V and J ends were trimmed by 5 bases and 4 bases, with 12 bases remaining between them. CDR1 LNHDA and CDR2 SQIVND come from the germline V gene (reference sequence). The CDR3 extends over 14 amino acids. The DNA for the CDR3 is TGTGCCAGTAGTTCCCCCTACCATTACAATGAGCAGTTCTTC. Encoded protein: CASSSPYHYNEQFF.

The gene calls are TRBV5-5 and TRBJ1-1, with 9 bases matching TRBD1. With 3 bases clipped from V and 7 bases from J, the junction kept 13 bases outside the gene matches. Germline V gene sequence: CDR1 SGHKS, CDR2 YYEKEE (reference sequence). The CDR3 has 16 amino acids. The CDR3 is CASSSQPGQGRLEAFF. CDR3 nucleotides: TGTGCCAGCAGCTCGCAACCGGGACAGGGACGCCTTGAAGCTTTCTTT.

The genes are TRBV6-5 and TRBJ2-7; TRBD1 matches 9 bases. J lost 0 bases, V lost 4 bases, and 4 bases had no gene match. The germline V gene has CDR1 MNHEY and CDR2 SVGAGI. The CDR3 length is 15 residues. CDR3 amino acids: CASSSRDRASYEQYF. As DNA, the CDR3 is TGTGCCAGCAGTTCAAGGGACAGGGCCTCCTACGAGCAGTACTTC.

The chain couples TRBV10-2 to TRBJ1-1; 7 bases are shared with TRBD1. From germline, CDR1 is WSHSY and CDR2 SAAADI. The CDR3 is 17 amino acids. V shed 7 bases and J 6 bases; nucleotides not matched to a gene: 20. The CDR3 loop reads CASTRRDSPGGSAEAFF. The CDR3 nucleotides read TGCGCCAGCACCCGGAGGGACAGCCCCGGAGGTAGCGCTGAAGCTTTCTTT.

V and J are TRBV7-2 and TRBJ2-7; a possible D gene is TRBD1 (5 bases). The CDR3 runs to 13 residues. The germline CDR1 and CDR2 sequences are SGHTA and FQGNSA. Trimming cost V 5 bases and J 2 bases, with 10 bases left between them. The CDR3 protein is CASSVGAAYEQYF. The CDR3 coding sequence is TGTGCCAGCAGCGTAGGGGCAGCCTACGAGCAGTACTTC.

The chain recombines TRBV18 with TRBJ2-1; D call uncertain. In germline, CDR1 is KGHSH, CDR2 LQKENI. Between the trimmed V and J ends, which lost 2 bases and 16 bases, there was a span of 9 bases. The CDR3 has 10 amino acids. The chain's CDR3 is CASSPFGAFF. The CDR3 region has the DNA TGTGCCAGCTCACCATTTGGAGCATTCTTC.

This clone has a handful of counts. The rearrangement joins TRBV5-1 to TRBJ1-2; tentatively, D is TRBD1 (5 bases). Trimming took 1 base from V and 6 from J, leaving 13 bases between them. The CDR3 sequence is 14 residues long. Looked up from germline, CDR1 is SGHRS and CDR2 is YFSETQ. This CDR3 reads CASSLWTGGNGYTF. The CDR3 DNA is TGCGCCAGCAGCTTGTGGACGGGGGGAAATGGCTACACCTTC.

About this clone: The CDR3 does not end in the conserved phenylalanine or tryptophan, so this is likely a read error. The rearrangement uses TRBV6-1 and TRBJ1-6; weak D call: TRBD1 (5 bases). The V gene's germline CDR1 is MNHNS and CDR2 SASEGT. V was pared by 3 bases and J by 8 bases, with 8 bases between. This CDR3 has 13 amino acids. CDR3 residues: CASSDRADSPLHL. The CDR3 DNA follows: TGTGCCAGCAGTGACAGGGCGGATTCACCCCTCCACCTT.

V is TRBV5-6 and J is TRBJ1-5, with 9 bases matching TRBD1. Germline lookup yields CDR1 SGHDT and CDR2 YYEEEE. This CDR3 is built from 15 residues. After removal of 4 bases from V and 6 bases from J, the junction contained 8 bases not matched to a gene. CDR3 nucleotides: TGTGCCAGCAGCGCCGGGACAGGGAGGAGTCAGCCCCAGCATTTT. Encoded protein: CASSAGTGRSQPQHF.

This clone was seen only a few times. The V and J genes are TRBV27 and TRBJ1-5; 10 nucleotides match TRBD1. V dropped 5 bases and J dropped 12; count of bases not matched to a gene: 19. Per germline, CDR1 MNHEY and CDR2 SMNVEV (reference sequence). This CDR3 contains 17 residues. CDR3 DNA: TGTGCCAGCAGTCCCCTCGCGACAGGGGGCTTTAATCATTTCCAGCATTTT. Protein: CASSPLATGGFNHFQHF.

The CDR3 DNA reads as TGTGCCAGCAGCTTATGGCCGACAGCTACGGATGAGCAGTTCTTC. Its protein is CASSLWPTATDEQFF. The genes are TRBV7-9 and TRBJ2-1; possibly TRBD1 for D (5 bases). Trimming took off 2 bases at V and 8 bases at J, with 16 bases between the two ends. CDR1 is SEHNR, CDR2 FQNEAQ, per germline (reference sequence). This CDR3 region has 15 residues.

CDR3 sequence reads: CASSIDQGRVNTEAFF. The CDR3 DNA reads as TGTGCCAGTAGTATAGACCAGGGAAGGGTGAACACTGAAGCTTTCTTT. J is TRBJ1-1 and V is TRBV19, with D tentatively TRBD1 (5 bases). V was pared by 0 bases and J by 0 bases, with 11 bases between. Germline assignment: CDR1 LNHDA and CDR2 SQIVND (reference sequence). The CDR3 loop spans 16 amino acids.